The next 3 T cell receptor beta chains were all read from a single sample in a study of cytomegalovirus exposure and HLA in healthy donors. The PCR ran on 60 Vbeta and 13 Jbeta primers. Assay used: immunoSEQ multiplex PCR; TCRdb lists only in-frame clones, some missing. The data show about 210,000 clones, with roughly 82% seen just once and 6% held by the top ten. Material: PBMCs. The receptors derive from a man aged 40-50 years in good health and CMV-seropositive.

This chain uses TRBV4-1 with TRBJ1-5, with TRBD1 as a possible D gene (6 bases). The CDR3 length is 14 residues. Per germline, CDR1 MGHRA and CDR2 YSYEKL. Trimming took 3 bases from V and 6 from J, leaving 12 bases between them. The CDR3 region has the DNA TGCGCCAGCAGCCATCGGACAGTTGGTCAGCCCCAGCATTTT. Encoded protein: CASSHRTVGQPQHF.

This chain connects TRBV10-3 to TRBJ2-7; D possibly corresponds to TRBD2 (5 bases). Trimming pared 0 bases from V and 2 bases from J, leaving 17 bases between. Looked up from germline, CDR1 is ENHRY and CDR2 is SYGVKD. This CDR3 has 17 residues. CDR3 sequence: CAISESTRRTAPYEQYF. For the CDR3, the DNA is TGTGCCATCAGTGAGTCGACTCGAAGGACTGCTCCCTACGAGCAGTACTTC.

A few counts support this clone. The rearrangement links TRBV2 to TRBJ2-2; TRBD1 might be the D (5 bases). From germline, CDR1 is SNHLY and CDR2 FYNNEI. CDR3 size: 14 residues. V was cut by 5 bases and J by 7 bases, with 14 bases left in between. The CDR3 nucleotides read TGTGCCAGCAGTCCGCAGGGTGGGATCGGGGAGCTGTTTTTT. It is translated as CASSPQGGIGELFF.